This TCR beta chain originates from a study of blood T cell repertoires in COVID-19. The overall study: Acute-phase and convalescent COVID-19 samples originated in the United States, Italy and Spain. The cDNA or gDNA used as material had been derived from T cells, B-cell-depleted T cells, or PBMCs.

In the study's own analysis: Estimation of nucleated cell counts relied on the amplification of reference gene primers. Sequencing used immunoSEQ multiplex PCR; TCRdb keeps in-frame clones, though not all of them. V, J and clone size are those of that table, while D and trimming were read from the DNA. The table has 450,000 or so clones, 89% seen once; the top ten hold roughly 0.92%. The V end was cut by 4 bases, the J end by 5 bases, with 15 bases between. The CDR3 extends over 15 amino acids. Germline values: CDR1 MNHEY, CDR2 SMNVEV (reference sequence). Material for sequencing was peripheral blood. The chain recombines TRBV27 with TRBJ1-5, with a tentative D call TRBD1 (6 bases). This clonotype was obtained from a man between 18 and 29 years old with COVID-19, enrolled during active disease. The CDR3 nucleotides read TGTGCCAGCAGTTCCAGCCCAACAGGGCATCAGCCCCAGCATTTT. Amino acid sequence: CASSSSPTGHQPQHF.